The 2 T cell receptor beta chains presented below share a single source sample, sequenced in a study of T cells in Graves' hyperthyroidism and ophthalmopathy. The TCR beta CDR3 regions underwent amplification using RNA transcripts as the source. TCR CDR3 regions were first amplified by RT-PCR with HTBI primers. TCRdb passed the multiplex PCR reads through MiXCR, listing each CDR3 protein once. The sample carries fewer than 800,000 distinct CDR3 sequences, roughly 15% recorded once. Sequenced sample: blood. These receptors all stem from a man aged 18 to 35 with Graves' hyperthyroidism.

This clonotype has just a few counts. The V call is TRBV14, the J call TRBJ2-1, with no clear D. The V and J ends lost 4 bases and 2 bases respectively, with 12 bases between them. The germline V gene encodes CDR1 SGHDN and CDR2 FVKESK. This CDR3 contains 15 residues. The CDR3 protein is CASSRNARPYNEQFF. In nucleotides, the CDR3 is TGTGCCAGCAGCCGGAATGCACGTCCCTACAATGAGCAGTTCTTC.

This clonotype was recorded a few times. This rearrangement joins TRBV6-1 to TRBJ1-1, with 7 bases identical to TRBD1. Germline V gene data show CDR1 as MNHNS and CDR2 as SASEGT. The CDR3 loop spans 12 amino acids. The junction had 5 bases not matched to a gene; V was cut back by 6 bases and J by 7 bases. The CDR3 DNA is TGTGCCAGCAGGGTCCGGGACAGTGAAGCTTTCTTT. As protein: CASRVRDSEAFF.